These 27 T cell receptor beta chains share one sample of origin, sequenced in a study of OX40 agonist ivuxolimab in advanced cancers. Sequenced by immunoSEQ multiplex PCR; TCRdb stores in-frame clones only, minus some. This sample has about 94,000 clones; more than 85% occur once, and the top ten carry 3.4%. Specimen: CD4+ or CD8+ T cells sorted from blood, collected in a trial of the OX40 agonist ivuxolimab. Source of these receptors: an adult with an advanced solid tumor such as melanoma, head and neck, liver or kidney cancer.

This chain links TRBV5-5 with TRBJ1-6, with 7 nucleotides matching TRBD1. The CDR3 has 15 amino acids. Trimming took 0 bases from V and 8 from J; bases not matched to a gene: 5. Germline V CDR1 and CDR2: SGHKS, YYEKEE (reference sequence). This CDR3 is CASSLGATGYSPLHF. The CDR3 bases are TGTGCCAGCAGCTTGGGGGCGACAGGGTATTCACCCCTCCACTTT.

The V and J genes are TRBV27 and TRBJ1-2; D remains ambiguous. This CDR3 has 13 residues. Germline lookup yields CDR1 MNHEY and CDR2 SMNVEV (reference sequence). V was pared by 5 bases and J by 2 bases, with 9 bases between. In DNA, the CDR3 is TGTGCCAGCAGTCTCGCTCTGAACTATGGCTACACCTTC. Its translation is CASSLALNYGYTF.

The J gene is TRBJ1-4, the V gene TRBV28; 8 bases agree with TRBD1. Germline CDR1 MDHEN, CDR2 SYDVKM. The ends lost 3 bases at V and 6 bases at J; junction bases unmatched: 3. This CDR3 has 14 residues. CDR3 loop: CASSFRGRDEKLFF. CDR3 DNA: TGTGCCAGCAGTTTCAGGGGGCGGGATGAAAAACTGTTTTTT.

The genes are TRBV7-8 and TRBJ2-7; D is uncertain. The CDR3 sequence is 13 residues long. CDR1 is SGHVS, CDR2 FQNEAQ, per germline. Trimming took 5 bases from V and 6 from J, leaving 14 bases between them. This chain's CDR3 is CASSDPGWGEQYF. The DNA for the CDR3 is TGTGCCAGCAGCGATCCAGGATGGGGCGAGCAGTACTTC.

This clone showed up just once. The chain employs TRBV27 and TRBJ2-7; D not certain. CDR3 length equals 14 residues. The germline V gene has CDR1 MNHEY and CDR2 SMNVEV (reference sequence). Trimming took off 6 bases at V and 4 bases at J, with 16 bases between the two ends. As DNA, the CDR3 is TGTGCCAGCAGCCTTCTTGGAGAAGGGTACGAGCAGTACTTC. The encoded protein is CASSLLGEGYEQYF.

This chain joins TRBV28 and TRBJ1-5; TRBD1 matches at 10 bases. The J segment lost 5 bases and the V segment lost 6 bases, leaving 10 bases of the junction unmatched. The germline V gene has CDR1 MDHEN and CDR2 SYDVKM. The CDR3 consists of 16 residues. The CDR3 protein is CASSSDTGTGDQPQHF. CDR3 nucleotide sequence: TGTGCCAGCAGCTCCGATACCGGGACAGGGGATCAGCCCCAGCATTTT.

This chain joins TRBV9 and TRBJ1-4; D is unresolved. Trimming shortened V by 3 bases and J by 9 bases, and 9 bases separated the two germline ends. This CDR3 spans 12 amino acids. Germline V gene lookup returns CDR1 SGDLS and CDR2 YYNGEE. The CDR3 nucleotides read TGTGCCAGCAGCGGAACCGACCAAAAACTGTTTTTT. Its protein product is CASSGTDQKLFF.

The V gene is TRBV2, the J gene TRBJ2-5; a possible D gene is TRBD2 (6 bases). Trimming shortened V by 4 bases and J by 5 bases, and 8 bases separated the two germline ends. This CDR3 contains 12 residues. Looked up from germline, CDR1 is SNHLY and CDR2 is FYNNEI. The CDR3, as DNA: TGTGCCAGCAGTGCTCTAGCGGAGACCCAGTACTTC. Residues: CASSALAETQYF.

The chain's CDR3 is CASSGHSGPGANVLTF. DNA for the CDR3: TGTGCCAGCAGCGGCCACAGCGGGCCGGGGGCCAACGTCCTGACTTTC. The chain has TRBV9 and TRBJ2-6, with a weak D call TRBD2 (6 bases). The V end lost 3 bases, the J end lost 4 bases, and 14 bases lay between the germline ends. Per germline, CDR1 SGDLS and CDR2 YYNGEE. The CDR3 totals 16 residues.

The J gene is TRBJ2-1, the V gene TRBV10-1, with 9 bases aligning to TRBD2. The CDR3 is 16 amino acids. The J segment lost 0 bases and the V segment lost 2 bases, leaving 2 bases of the junction unmatched. Per germline, CDR1 WNHNN and CDR2 SYGVQD (reference sequence). CDR3 bases: TGCGCCAGCAGTGAGGGTAGCGGGAGCTCCTACAATGAGCAGTTCTTC. Translation: CASSEGSGSSYNEQFF.

The rearrangement uses TRBV27 and TRBJ2-7; the D is unclear. The V and J ends lost 9 bases and 5 bases respectively, with 14 bases between them. The germline V gene encodes CDR1 MNHEY and CDR2 SMNVEV (reference sequence). There are 12 residues in the CDR3. The CDR3 sequence is CASQKSGHEQYF. The CDR3 DNA sequence: TGTGCCAGTCAAAAGTCCGGACACGAGCAGTACTTC.

This clone appeared once. In the same sample, other DNA sequences code for this CDR3. V usage is TRBV9 and J usage is TRBJ2-1; D ambiguous. Germline CDR1 SGDLS, CDR2 YYNGEE. The CDR3 loop spans 11 amino acids. The V and J ends lost 0 bases and 8 bases respectively, with 3 bases between them. CDR3 region: CASSVGDEQFF. Here the CDR3 DNA reads TGTGCCAGCAGCGTAGGTGATGAGCAGTTCTTC.

The chain combines TRBV4-3 with TRBJ2-1, with 12 bases that match TRBD2. CDR1 is LGHNA, CDR2 YSLEER, per germline. The CDR3 totals 15 residues. With V trimmed by 4 bases and J by 7 bases, 5 bases remained unmatched. The CDR3 DNA reads TGCGCCAGCAGCCGAAAACTAGCGGGGGGAAATGAGCAGTTCTTC. This gives the protein CASSRKLAGGNEQFF.

The chain has TRBV18 and TRBJ2-7; D is unresolved. The V end was cut by 3 bases, the J end by 2 bases, with 17 bases between. Germline lookup yields CDR1 KGHSH and CDR2 LQKENI. CDR3 length: 16 amino acids. For the CDR3, the DNA is TGTGCCAGCTCACCTAGTTTCTCCGAGCTTACCTACGAGCAGTACTTC. This translates into CASSPSFSELTYEQYF.

The rearrangement links TRBV9 to TRBJ1-1, with D possibly TRBD1 on 5 matching bases. CDR1 is SGDLS, CDR2 YYNGEE, per germline. There are 12 residues in the CDR3. V was shortened by 0 bases and J by 7 bases, with 7 bases between the two germline ends. This CDR3 reads CASSVAGGEAFF. The DNA of the CDR3 is TGTGCCAGCAGCGTAGCGGGGGGTGAAGCTTTCTTT.

J is TRBJ2-7 and V is TRBV7-9, with 11 nucleotides matching TRBD1. J gave up 1 base and V 5 bases, and 4 bases lay outside the gene matches. Germline V gene sequence: CDR1 SEHNR, CDR2 FQNEAQ (reference sequence). The CDR3 is 15 residues long. CDR3 bases: TGTGCCAGCAGCGCACGGGACAGGGGGTCCTACGAGCAGTACTTC. Translation: CASSARDRGSYEQYF. Variable domain in full (rest from reference TRBV7-9 and TRBJ2-7): DTGVSQNPRHKITKRGQNVTFRCDPISEHNRLYWYRQTLGQGPEFLTYFQNEAQLEKSRLLSDRFSAERPKGSFSTLEIQRTEQGDSAMYLCASSARDRGSYEQYFGPGTRLTVT.

The chain carries TRBV27 and TRBJ2-7; D not certain. Trimming took 10 bases from V and 6 from J, leaving 13 bases between them. The germline V gene encodes CDR1 MNHEY and CDR2 SMNVEV (reference sequence). This CDR3 has 11 residues. The CDR3 sequence: CATSLGSEQYF. The CDR3 DNA sequence: TGTGCCACATCACTGGGCTCCGAGCAGTACTTC.

The V gene is TRBV30, the J gene TRBJ2-7; maybe TRBD1 (5 bases). This CDR3 has 11 amino acids. Germline assignment: CDR1 GTSNPN and CDR2 SVGIG (reference sequence). Trimming pared 7 bases from V and 3 bases from J, leaving 10 bases between. The CDR3 nucleotides read TGTGCCTTAAAAGACAGCTACGAGCAGTACTTC. Protein: CALKDSYEQYF.

The J gene is TRBJ2-7, the V gene TRBV6-1, with 8 bases aligning to TRBD2. The V gene end was trimmed by 6 bases and the J gene end by 2 bases; junction bases not matched to a gene: 6. Per the germline V gene, CDR1 is MNHNS and CDR2 is SASEGT. The CDR3 loop spans 14 amino acids. Written as DNA, the CDR3 is TGTGCCAGCAGCCACACTAGCGGTCCCTACGAGCAGTACTTC. This gives the protein CASSHTSGPYEQYF.

The CDR3 DNA sequence: TGTGCCAGCAGCTTTGGGCAGGGGTCCTACGAGCAGTACTTC. The encoded protein is CASSFGQGSYEQYF. This chain links TRBV5-4 with TRBJ2-5, with D perhaps TRBD1 (6 bases). The closer fit of TRBJ2-7 to the DNA end suggests the J call may be wrong. CDR1 is SGHNT, CDR2 YYREEE, per germline (reference sequence). CDR3 length: 14 residues.

The J gene is TRBJ2-3, the V gene TRBV9; tentative D call: TRBD1 (5 bases). Between the trimmed V and J ends, which lost 0 bases and 2 bases, there was a span of 13 bases. CDR1 is SGDLS and CDR2 is YYNGEE in the germline V gene. The CDR3 contains 16 residues. This chain's CDR3 is CASSVGPFGATDTQYF. The CDR3 nucleotides read TGTGCCAGCAGCGTAGGGCCTTTTGGGGCCACAGATACGCAGTATTTT.

This chain uses TRBV7-3 with TRBJ2-1, with a tentative D call TRBD2 (5 bases). V shed 8 bases and J shed 0 bases, with 8 bases lying between them. Per the germline V gene, CDR1 is SGHTA and CDR2 is FQGTGA. The CDR3 length is 13 residues. In DNA, the CDR3 is TGTGCCAGCGCAGCGGTCTCCTACAATGAGCAGTTCTTC. Its translation is CASAAVSYNEQFF.

This rearrangement joins TRBV11-2 to TRBJ1-6, with TRBD1 as a possible D gene (6 bases). There are 15 residues in the CDR3. V was pared by 4 bases and J by 5 bases, with 12 bases between. Looked up from germline, CDR1 is SGHAT and CDR2 is FQNNGV. CDR3 residues: CASSSEGEDNSPLHF. For the CDR3, the DNA is TGTGCCAGCAGCTCAGAGGGGGAGGATAATTCACCCCTCCACTTT.

The chain recombines TRBV6-5 with TRBJ2-5, with TRBD1 as a possible D gene (6 bases). Germline V gene data show CDR1 as MNHEY and CDR2 as SVGAGI. V lost 4 bases and J 5 bases, leaving 11 bases between the germline ends. The length of the CDR3 is 13 residues. The CDR3 loop is CASSFGGFETQYF. CDR3 DNA sequence: TGTGCCAGCAGTTTTGGGGGCTTTGAGACCCAGTACTTC.

This chain uses TRBV13 with TRBJ1-2; no firm D call. Trimming left V 0 bases short and J 4 bases short, with 9 bases between. Per the germline V gene, CDR1 is PRHDT and CDR2 is FYEKMQ (reference sequence). The CDR3 runs 14 residues. This CDR3 reads CASSLGQTFYGYTF. Here the CDR3 DNA reads TGTGCCAGCAGCTTAGGACAGACCTTCTATGGCTACACCTTC.

V is TRBV27 and J is TRBJ2-1; a possible D gene is TRBD1 (5 bases). V was clipped by 6 bases and J by 0 bases, with 12 bases between them. This CDR3 has 15 residues. Germline V gene sequence: CDR1 MNHEY, CDR2 SMNVEV (reference sequence). CDR3: CASSLIQVSYNEQFF. In DNA form, the CDR3 reads TGTGCCAGCAGCCTAATACAGGTCTCCTACAATGAGCAGTTCTTC.

The chain employs TRBV29-1 and TRBJ2-7, with no clear D. Germline V gene lookup returns CDR1 SQVTM and CDR2 ANQGSEA. Deletions cut 3 bases from V and 0 bases from J, with 12 bases between. CDR3 length: 14 residues. The CDR3 nucleotides read TGCAGCGTTGAGGTCACCTCGAGCTCCTACGAGCAGTACTTC. Protein: CSVEVTSSSYEQYF.